The clone carrying this T cell receptor beta chain was recorded once. The data originate from a study of blood T cell repertoires in COVID-19. The CDR3 spans 16 residues. Germline values: CDR1 SEHNR, CDR2 FQNEAQ (reference sequence). The V end lost 1 base, the J end lost 1 base, and 13 bases lay between the germline ends. Only in-frame clones appear in the TCRdb table, and some are missing; sequencing was by immunoSEQ multiplex PCR. There are under 200,000 clones in the sample; around 83% occur only once, and approximately 1.5% lies in the top ten. The sequence derives from a human donor in a cohort sampled during active COVID-19. The sequenced sample consisted of peripheral blood. The chain employs TRBV7-9 and TRBJ1-1, with D possibly TRBD1 on 5 matching bases. This CDR3 is CASSLGQTTKNTEAFF. DNA of the CDR3: TGTGCCAGCAGCTTAGGACAGACAACAAAGAACACTGAAGCTTTCTTT.